A single sample gave rise to the 20 T cell receptor beta chains below, sequenced in a study of beta chain features in type 1 diabetes. All of the isolated RNA was reverse transcribed, so expressed TCRB transcripts were sequenced. TCRdb's copy holds only in-frame clones and misses some; the assay was immunoSEQ multiplex PCR. The repertoire holds over 500,000 clones, with around 15% as singletons. The material sequenced was naive CD4+ T cells from blood. These receptors all stem from a young man in good health.

CDR3 nucleotides: TGCAGCGTCCCCGGGACTACACTTTACAATGAGCAGTTCTTC. Its protein is CSVPGTTLYNEQFF. The V gene is TRBV29-1, the J gene TRBJ2-1; 7 bases are shared with TRBD2. The J segment lost 4 bases and the V segment lost 6 bases, leaving 9 bases of the junction unmatched. Germline V gene sequence: CDR1 SQVTM, CDR2 ANQGSEA. CDR3 length equals 14 residues.

The V call is TRBV5-1, the J call TRBJ2-3; 12 nucleotides align to TRBD1. CDR3 size: 18 residues. Germline V lookup: CDR1 SGHRS, CDR2 YFSETQ. The junction had 13 bases not matched to a gene; V was cut back by 5 bases and J by 3 bases. CDR3 region: CASSQNRDRGQFTDTQYF. The CDR3 bases are TGCGCCAGCAGTCAAAACCGGGACAGGGGGCAGTTTACAGATACGCAGTATTTT. Looking up the rest from reference TRBV5-1 and TRBJ2-3 gives the full variable domain: KAGVTQTPRYLIKTRGQQVTLSCSPISGHRSVSWYQQTPGQGLQFLFEYFSETQRNKGNFPGRFSGRQFSNSRSEMNVSTLELGDSALYLCASSQNRDRGQFTDTQYFGPGTRLTVL.

The rearrangement uses TRBV6-5 and TRBJ1-2; no clear D. This CDR3 region has 12 residues. Germline CDR1 MNHEY, CDR2 SVGAGI. V dropped 6 bases and J dropped 4 bases, with 9 bases sitting between them. The CDR3 spells CASSSISYGYTF. In DNA, the CDR3 is TGTGCCAGCAGCTCGATCTCCTATGGCTACACCTTC.

The rearrangement uses TRBV11-3 and TRBJ2-7; D assignment may be TRBD1 or TRBD2 (5 bases each). V shed 5 bases and J shed 6 bases, with 8 bases lying between them. CDR1 and CDR2 from the germline V gene are SGHNT and YENEEA. The CDR3 has 11 amino acids. The CDR3 nucleotides read TGTGCCAGCAGCCGAGGGGCCGAGCAGTACTTC. It is translated as CASSRGAEQYF.

The chain is built from TRBV6-1 and TRBJ1-3, with 7 bases aligning to TRBD1. Germline trimming cut 5 bases from V and 4 bases from J; bases unmatched to any gene: 8. The CDR3 spans 15 residues. CDR1 and CDR2 (germline): MNHNS, SASEGT. The CDR3: CASSKKTGTGNTIYF. The CDR3 coding sequence is TGTGCCAGCAGTAAGAAGACAGGGACGGGAAACACCATATATTTT.

The chain has TRBV4-3 and TRBJ1-2, with 7 positions matching TRBD1. Germline loops: CDR1 LGHNA, CDR2 YSLEER. V shed 3 bases, J shed 5 bases, and the junction held 12 bases outside the gene matches. The CDR3 totals 16 residues. The CDR3 sequence is CASSQGTGTAQYGYTF. CDR3 sequence (DNA): TGCGCCAGCAGCCAGGGGACCGGGACAGCACAATATGGCTACACCTTC.

This clone was observed a few times. The rearrangement links TRBV5-4 to TRBJ2-7, with D hard to call. The CDR3 is 11 amino acids. Germline assignment: CDR1 SGHNT and CDR2 YYREEE (reference sequence). Between the trimmed V and J ends, which lost 4 bases and 7 bases, there was a span of 9 bases. CDR3 in amino acids: CASSHAGEQYF. The CDR3 nucleotides are TGTGCCAGCAGCCATGCAGGAGAGCAGTACTTC.

There are a few counts of this clone. The chain recombines TRBV4-3 with TRBJ2-1; 8 nucleotides align to TRBD1. V trimming: 0 bases; J trimming: 4 bases; junction bases outside the gene matches: 8. Looked up from germline, CDR1 is LGHNA and CDR2 is YSLEER. This CDR3 comprises 17 residues. For the CDR3, the DNA is TGCGCCAGCAGCCAAGAAGCCAGGCAGGGGGCTTACAATGAGCAGTTCTTC. Its protein product is CASSQEARQGAYNEQFF.

This clone was observed a few times. V is TRBV7-8 and J is TRBJ1-1, with 7 nucleotides matching TRBD1. Germline V lookup: CDR1 SGHVS, CDR2 FQNEAQ. J was trimmed by 4 bases and V by 6 bases; bases with no gene match: 8. The CDR3 is made up of 14 amino acids. The CDR3, as DNA: TGTGCCAGCAGGACCGTACAGGGGACCACTGAAGCTTTCTTT. It specifies CASRTVQGTTEAFF.

This clone showed up just a few times. The chain links TRBV7-3 to TRBJ2-7; D perhaps matches TRBD2 (5 bases). Between the trimmed V and J ends, which lost 1 base and 2 bases, there was a span of 9 bases. This CDR3 spans 14 amino acids. The germline CDR1 and CDR2 sequences are SGHTA and FQGTGA. CDR3 sequence reads: CASSLKPGTYEQYF. CDR3 nucleotides: TGTGCCAGCAGCTTAAAGCCGGGAACCTACGAGCAGTACTTC.

The chain links TRBV28 to TRBJ1-2; 9 bases fit TRBD1. Germline V gene data show CDR1 as MDHEN and CDR2 as SYDVKM. J was trimmed by 1 base and V by 5 bases; bases with no gene match: 8. This CDR3 is 16 amino acids long. This CDR3 reads CASSPHRGRINYGYTF. CDR3 nucleotide sequence: TGTGCCAGCAGTCCCCACAGGGGGCGTATTAACTATGGCTACACCTTC.

This clone appeared a few times. This chain links TRBV7-9 with TRBJ2-3; D is uncertain. From germline, CDR1 is SEHNR and CDR2 FQNEAQ (reference sequence). V shed 2 bases and J shed 4 bases, with 7 bases lying between them. This CDR3 comprises 13 residues. The CDR3 DNA is TGTGCCAGCAGCTTAAAATTCCCAGATACGCAGTATTTT. As protein: CASSLKFPDTQYF.

This clone was counted only a few times. The V call is TRBV7-2, the J call TRBJ1-2; TRBD1 is a possible D gene (5 bases). This CDR3 has 17 residues. The ends were cut back, 5 bases at V and 8 bases at J, with 27 bases in the middle. Germline V gene lookup returns CDR1 SGHTA and CDR2 FQGNSA. In DNA form, the CDR3 reads TGTGCCAGCAGCCCCGCCGTCCGCGGGTCTCCAAGGGGAGGCTACACCTTC. Protein product: CASSPAVRGSPRGGYTF.

V gene TRBV2 combines with J gene TRBJ2-7, with 7 bases lining up with TRBD2. The CDR3 is 14 residues long. The germline gives CDR1 SNHLY, CDR2 FYNNEI. Losses at the gene ends were 4 bases for V and 7 bases for J; bases not matched to a gene: 10. The CDR3 region has the DNA TGTGCCAGCAGTGTTTCTAGCGGTCTACGGGAGCAGTACTTC. Translated, it gives CASSVSSGLREQYF.

This clone was seen more than once but under ten times. This rearrangement joins TRBV4-3 to TRBJ2-1; D unclear. Per the germline V gene, CDR1 is LGHNA and CDR2 is YSLEER. The CDR3 runs to 14 residues. V was clipped by 1 base and J by 1 base, with 5 bases between them. The CDR3 DNA reads TGCGCCAGCAGCCAAGTGGGGTCCTACAATGAGCAGTTCTTC. This codes for CASSQVGSYNEQFF.

The rearrangement joins TRBV5-1 to TRBJ2-5; unclear D gene. Germline CDR1 is SGHRS and CDR2 is YFSETQ. V lost 7 bases and J lost 3, with 16 bases in between. The CDR3 is made up of 14 amino acids. In DNA form, the CDR3 reads TGCGCCAGCGGTCCGGTTGGGATGGAAGAGACCCAGTACTTC. This gives the protein CASGPVGMEETQYF.

This clone was seen more than once but under ten times. In DNA, the CDR3 is TGTGCCAGCAGTCCTGCGACGGGGAGTGAAGCTTTCTTT. Protein product: CASSPATGSEAFF. This chain uses TRBV27 with TRBJ1-1; D gene uncertain. The CDR3 runs to 13 residues. Trimming removed 5 bases from V and 7 bases from J, with 14 bases in between. Germline V gene lookup returns CDR1 MNHEY and CDR2 SMNVEV (reference sequence).

The chain has TRBV27 and TRBJ2-7, with D possibly being TRBD1 (6 bases). In germline, CDR1 is MNHEY, CDR2 SMNVEV (reference sequence). V was pared by 6 bases and J by 3 bases, with 24 bases between. This CDR3 spans 17 amino acids. CDR3 loop: CASRVGAGAQSFYEQYF. The CDR3, as DNA: TGTGCCAGCAGAGTAGGCGCAGGGGCGCAAAGTTTCTACGAGCAGTACTTC.

The V gene is TRBV5-6, the J gene TRBJ2-3, with TRBD2 matching 8 bases. There are 16 residues in the CDR3. Trimming cost V 1 base and J 5 bases; bases outside gene matches: 9. The germline V gene has CDR1 SGHDT and CDR2 YYEEEE. CDR3 bases: TGTGCCAGCAGCTTGCCCCCAGCGGGAGCGGTAGATACGCAGTATTTT. Translated, it gives CASSLPPAGAVDTQYF.

Note on this clone: Other nucleotide sequences from this sample produce the same CDR3. This rearrangement joins TRBV18 to TRBJ1-1; 8 nucleotides agree with TRBD1. J lost 5 bases, V lost 3 bases, and 5 bases had no gene match. The CDR3 totals 14 residues. Per germline, CDR1 KGHSH and CDR2 LQKENI. CDR3 region: CASSPDRGRTEAFF. As DNA, the CDR3 is TGTGCCAGCTCACCCGACAGGGGAAGGACTGAAGCTTTCTTT.